This TCR beta chain was retrieved from a study of control samples from healthy donors and cancer patients. Germline V gives CDR1 MNHEY, CDR2 SMNVEV (reference sequence). This CDR3 is 15 amino acids long. Deletions cut 3 bases from V and 1 base from J, with 7 bases between. This clone turned up a few times. Measured with immunoSEQ multiplex PCR; TCRdb has only the in-frame clones, and not every one. The data contain hundreds of thousands of clones, 75% to 95% of them singletons. This chain links TRBV27 with TRBJ1-6, with D uncertain. Sequencing input: PBMCs. The TCR comes from a man aged 35 to 55 with head and neck cancer. CDR3 coding DNA: TGTGCCAGCAGTTTCCGTAGGTCCTATAATTCACCCCTCCACTTT. Translation: CASSFRRSYNSPLHF.